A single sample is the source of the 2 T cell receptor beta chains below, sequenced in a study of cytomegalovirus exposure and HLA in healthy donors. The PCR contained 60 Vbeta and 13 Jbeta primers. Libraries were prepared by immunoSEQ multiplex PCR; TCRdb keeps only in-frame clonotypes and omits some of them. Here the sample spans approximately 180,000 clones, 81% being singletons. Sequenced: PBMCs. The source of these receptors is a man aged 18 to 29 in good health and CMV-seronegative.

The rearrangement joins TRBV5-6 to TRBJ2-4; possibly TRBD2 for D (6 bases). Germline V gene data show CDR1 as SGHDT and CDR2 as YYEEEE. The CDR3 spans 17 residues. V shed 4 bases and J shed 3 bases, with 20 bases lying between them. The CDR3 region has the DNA TGTGCCAGCAGCGGTACAGATCCCCCGGACTACAAAAACATTCAGTACTTC. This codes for CASSGTDPPDYKNIQYF.

The CDR3 nucleotides are TGTGCCAGCAGCTTTAATACTGGACAGGGTAATCAGCCCCAGCATTTT. Amino acids: CASSFNTGQGNQPQHF. V gene TRBV7-9 combines with J gene TRBJ1-5, with 8 bases that match TRBD1. The length of the CDR3 is 16 residues. V lost 3 bases to trimming and J lost 4 bases; unmatched junction nucleotides: 8. CDR1 SEHNR and CDR2 FQNEAQ come from the germline V gene (reference sequence).